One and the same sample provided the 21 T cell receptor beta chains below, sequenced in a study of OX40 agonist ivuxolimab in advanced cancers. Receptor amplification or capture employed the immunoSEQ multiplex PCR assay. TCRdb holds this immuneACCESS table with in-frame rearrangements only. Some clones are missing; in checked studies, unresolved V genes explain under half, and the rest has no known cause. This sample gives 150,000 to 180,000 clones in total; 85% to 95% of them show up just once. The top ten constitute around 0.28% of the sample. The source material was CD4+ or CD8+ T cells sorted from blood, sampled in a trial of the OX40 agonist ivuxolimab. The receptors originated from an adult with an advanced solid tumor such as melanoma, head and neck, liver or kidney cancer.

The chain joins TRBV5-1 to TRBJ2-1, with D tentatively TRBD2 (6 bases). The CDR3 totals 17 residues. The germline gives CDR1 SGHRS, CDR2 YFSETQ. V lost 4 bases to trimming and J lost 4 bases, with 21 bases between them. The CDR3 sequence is CASSPGVQRASYNEQFF. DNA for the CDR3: TGCGCCAGCAGCCCCGGGGTGCAGCGGGCATCATACAATGAGCAGTTCTTC.

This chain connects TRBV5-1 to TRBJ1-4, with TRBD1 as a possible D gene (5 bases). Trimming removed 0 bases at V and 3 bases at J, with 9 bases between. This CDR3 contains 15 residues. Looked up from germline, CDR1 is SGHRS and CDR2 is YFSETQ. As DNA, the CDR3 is TGCGCCAGCAGCTTGGGGGCAGGGCCTAATGAAAAACTGTTTTTT. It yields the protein CASSLGAGPNEKLFF.

This CDR3 reads CASSGGTIAGNEQFF. The DNA for the CDR3 is TGTGCCAGTAGTGGGGGAACTATTGCGGGGAATGAGCAGTTCTTC. The V call is TRBV19, the J call TRBJ2-1; TRBD2 is a possible D gene (6 bases). Germline lookup yields CDR1 LNHDA and CDR2 SQIVND (reference sequence). Trimming took off 5 bases at V and 7 bases at J, with 18 bases between the two ends. CDR3 size: 15 residues.

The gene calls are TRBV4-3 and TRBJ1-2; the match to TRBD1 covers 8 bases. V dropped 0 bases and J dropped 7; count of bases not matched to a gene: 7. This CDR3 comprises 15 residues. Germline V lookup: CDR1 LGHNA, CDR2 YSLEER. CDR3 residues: CASSQDPGRGLGYTF. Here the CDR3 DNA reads TGCGCCAGCAGCCAAGATCCGGGCAGGGGGCTTGGCTACACCTTC.

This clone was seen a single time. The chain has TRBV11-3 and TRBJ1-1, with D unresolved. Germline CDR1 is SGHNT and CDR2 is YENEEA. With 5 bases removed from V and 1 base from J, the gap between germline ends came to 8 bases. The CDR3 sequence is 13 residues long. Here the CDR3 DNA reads TGTGCCAGCAGCCAGGACCCGAACACTGAAGCTTTCTTT. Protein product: CASSQDPNTEAFF.

The CDR3 protein is CASRLKGQGGYYEQYF. The CDR3 DNA sequence: TGTGCCAGCAGGCTCAAGGGACAGGGGGGATACTACGAGCAGTACTTC. The chain carries TRBV6-6 and TRBJ2-7; 11 nucleotides agree with TRBD1. The germline CDR1 and CDR2 sequences are MNHNY and SVGAGI (reference sequence). Trimming removed 6 bases from V and 3 bases from J; junction bases left unmatched: 10. CDR3 length equals 16 residues.

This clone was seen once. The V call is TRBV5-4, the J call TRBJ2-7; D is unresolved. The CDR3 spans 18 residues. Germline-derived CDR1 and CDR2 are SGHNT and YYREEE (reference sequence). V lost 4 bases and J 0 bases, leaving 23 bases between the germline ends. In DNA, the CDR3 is TGTGCCAGCAGCCCCCGATCAGCCGCTCGCGGCAGCTCCTACGAGCAGTACTTC. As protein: CASSPRSAARGSSYEQYF.

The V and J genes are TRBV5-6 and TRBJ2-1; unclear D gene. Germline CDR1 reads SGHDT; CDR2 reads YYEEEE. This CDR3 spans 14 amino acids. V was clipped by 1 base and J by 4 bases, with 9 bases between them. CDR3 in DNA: TGTGCCAGCAGCTTGCTCGGGTCTTACAATGAGCAGTTCTTC. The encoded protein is CASSLLGSYNEQFF.

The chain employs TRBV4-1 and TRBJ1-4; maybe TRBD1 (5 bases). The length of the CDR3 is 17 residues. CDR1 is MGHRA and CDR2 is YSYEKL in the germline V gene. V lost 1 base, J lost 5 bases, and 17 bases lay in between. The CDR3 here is CASSQGRSGLINEKLFF. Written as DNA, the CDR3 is TGCGCCAGCAGCCAAGGGAGATCAGGGTTAATAAATGAAAAACTGTTTTTT.

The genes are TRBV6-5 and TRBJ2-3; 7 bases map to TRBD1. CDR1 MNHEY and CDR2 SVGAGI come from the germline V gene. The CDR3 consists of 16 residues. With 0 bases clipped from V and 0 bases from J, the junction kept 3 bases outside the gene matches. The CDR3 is CASSYSRQGSTDTQYF. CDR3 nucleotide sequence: TGTGCCAGCAGTTACTCCCGACAGGGAAGCACAGATACGCAGTATTTT.

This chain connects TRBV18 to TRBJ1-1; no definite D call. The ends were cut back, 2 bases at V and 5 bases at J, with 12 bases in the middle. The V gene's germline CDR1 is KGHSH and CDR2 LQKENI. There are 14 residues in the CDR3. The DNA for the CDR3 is TGTGCCAGCTCACCATCGGGCGCGGCAACTGAAGCTTTCTTT. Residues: CASSPSGAATEAFF.

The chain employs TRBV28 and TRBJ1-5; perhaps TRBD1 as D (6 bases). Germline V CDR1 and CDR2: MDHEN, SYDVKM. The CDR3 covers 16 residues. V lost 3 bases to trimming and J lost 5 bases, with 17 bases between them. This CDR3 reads CASSFLLQGRDQPQHF. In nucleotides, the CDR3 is TGTGCCAGCAGTTTCCTTTTACAGGGTAGGGATCAGCCCCAGCATTTT.

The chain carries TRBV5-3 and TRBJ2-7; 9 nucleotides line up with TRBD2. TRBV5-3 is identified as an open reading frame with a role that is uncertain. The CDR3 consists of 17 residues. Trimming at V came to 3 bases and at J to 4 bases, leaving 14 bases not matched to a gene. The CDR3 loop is CARSSPESSGNKYEQYF. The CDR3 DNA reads TGTGCCAGAAGCTCTCCGGAATCTAGCGGGAATAAATACGAGCAGTACTTC.

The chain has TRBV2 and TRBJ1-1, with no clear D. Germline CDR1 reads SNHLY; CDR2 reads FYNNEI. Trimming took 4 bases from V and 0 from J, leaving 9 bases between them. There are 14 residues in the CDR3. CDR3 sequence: CASSGASLNTEAFF. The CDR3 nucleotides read TGTGCCAGCAGTGGGGCATCCCTGAACACTGAAGCTTTCTTT.

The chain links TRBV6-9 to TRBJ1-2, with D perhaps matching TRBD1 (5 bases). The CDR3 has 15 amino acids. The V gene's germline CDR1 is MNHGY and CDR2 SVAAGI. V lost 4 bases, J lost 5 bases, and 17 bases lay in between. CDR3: CASSSTGTTAYGYTF. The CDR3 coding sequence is TGTGCCAGCAGTTCCACGGGGACCACCGCATATGGCTACACCTTC.

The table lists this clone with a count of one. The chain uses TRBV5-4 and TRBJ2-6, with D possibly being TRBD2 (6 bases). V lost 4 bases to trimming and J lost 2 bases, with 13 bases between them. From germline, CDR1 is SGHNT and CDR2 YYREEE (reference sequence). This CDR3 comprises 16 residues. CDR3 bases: TGTGCCAGCAGCGACGGGGGAAAGGCTGGGGCCAACGTCCTGACTTTC. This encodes CASSDGGKAGANVLTF.

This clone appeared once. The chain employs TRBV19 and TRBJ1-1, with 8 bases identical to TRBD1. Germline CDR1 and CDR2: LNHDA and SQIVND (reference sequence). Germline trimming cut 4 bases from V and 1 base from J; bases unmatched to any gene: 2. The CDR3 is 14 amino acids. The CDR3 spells CASSRTGRNTEAFF. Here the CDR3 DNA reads TGTGCCAGTAGTAGGACAGGGAGGAACACTGAAGCTTTCTTT.

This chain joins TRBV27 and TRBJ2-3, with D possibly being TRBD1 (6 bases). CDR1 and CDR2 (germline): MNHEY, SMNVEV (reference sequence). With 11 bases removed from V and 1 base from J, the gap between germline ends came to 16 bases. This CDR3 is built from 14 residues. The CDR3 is CAVSGVGGTDTQYF. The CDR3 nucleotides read TGTGCCGTTTCAGGGGTTGGTGGCACAGATACGCAGTATTTT.

The CDR3 here is CASSLGGRGNQETQYF. CDR3 coding DNA: TGCGCCAGCAGCTTGGGGGGCAGGGGAAACCAAGAGACCCAGTACTTC. The chain has TRBV5-1 and TRBJ2-5, with D tentatively TRBD1 (6 bases). Per the germline V gene, CDR1 is SGHRS and CDR2 is YFSETQ. The CDR3 runs to 16 residues. V was shortened by 0 bases and J by 0 bases, with 12 bases between the two germline ends.

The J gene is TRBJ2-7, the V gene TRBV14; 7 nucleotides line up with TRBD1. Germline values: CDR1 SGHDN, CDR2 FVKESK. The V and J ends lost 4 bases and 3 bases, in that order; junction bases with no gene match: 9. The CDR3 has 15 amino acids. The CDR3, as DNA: TGTGCCAGCAGCCCCCACAGGGGACCGGGCTACGAGCAGTACTTC. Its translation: CASSPHRGPGYEQYF.

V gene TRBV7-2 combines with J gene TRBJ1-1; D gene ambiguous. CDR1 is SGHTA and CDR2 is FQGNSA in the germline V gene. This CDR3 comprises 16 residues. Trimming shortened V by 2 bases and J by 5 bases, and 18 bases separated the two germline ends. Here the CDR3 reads CASSLTFSHPGTEAFF. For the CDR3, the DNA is TGTGCCAGCAGCTTAACGTTTAGTCACCCCGGAACTGAAGCTTTCTTT.